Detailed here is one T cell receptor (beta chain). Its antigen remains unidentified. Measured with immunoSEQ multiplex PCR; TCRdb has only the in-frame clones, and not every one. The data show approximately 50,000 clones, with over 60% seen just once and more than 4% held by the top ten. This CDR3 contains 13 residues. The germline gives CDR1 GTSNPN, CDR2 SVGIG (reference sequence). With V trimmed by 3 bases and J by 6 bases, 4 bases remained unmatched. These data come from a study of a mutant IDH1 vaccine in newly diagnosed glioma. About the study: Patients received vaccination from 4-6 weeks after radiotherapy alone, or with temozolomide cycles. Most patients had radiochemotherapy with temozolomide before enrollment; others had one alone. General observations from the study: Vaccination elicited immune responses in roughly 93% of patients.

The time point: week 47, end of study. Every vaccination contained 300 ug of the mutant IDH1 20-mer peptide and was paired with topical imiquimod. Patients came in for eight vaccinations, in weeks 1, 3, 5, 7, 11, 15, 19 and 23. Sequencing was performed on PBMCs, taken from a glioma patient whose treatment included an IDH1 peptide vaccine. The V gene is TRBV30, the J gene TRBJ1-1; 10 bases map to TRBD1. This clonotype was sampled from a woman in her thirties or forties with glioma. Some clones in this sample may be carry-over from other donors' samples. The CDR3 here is CAWRGQGGAEAFF. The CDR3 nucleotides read TGTGCCTGGAGAGGACAGGGGGGGGCTGAAGCTTTCTTT.